A single sample gave rise to the 26 T cell receptor beta chains below, sequenced in a study of metastatic and nonmetastatic thyroid tumors. Thyroid surgery was performed in patients who had received no treatment beforehand. TCRdb used MiXCR to call clones anew from the PCR reads. Seen here are some 19,000 clones, about 33% observed once, and the top ten hold 17%. Source material: tumor tissue. These receptors were taken from a female donor with papillary thyroid cancer or a benign thyroid nodule (not recorded which). Some clones in this sample may be carry-over from other donors' samples.

The chain couples TRBV11-3 to TRBJ2-7; TRBD1 matches 9 bases. CDR3 length: 15 residues. The V gene end was trimmed by 5 bases and the J gene end by 2 bases; junction bases not matched to a gene: 7. Germline V gives CDR1 SGHNT, CDR2 YENEEA. CDR3 sequence reads: CASSTRDRAAYEQYF. As DNA, the CDR3 is TGTGCCAGCAGCACCCGGGACAGGGCCGCCTACGAGCAGTACTTC.

This clone has a handful of counts. V gene TRBV28 combines with J gene TRBJ1-2, with 11 positions matching TRBD1. Germline V gene data show CDR1 as MDHEN and CDR2 as SYDVKM. The J segment lost 5 bases and the V segment lost 5 bases, leaving 10 bases of the junction unmatched. This CDR3 is 16 amino acids long. CDR3 in amino acids: CASSLDRGRGGYGYTF. The CDR3 DNA reads as TGTGCCAGCAGTCTGGACAGGGGGCGCGGGGGGTATGGCTACACCTTC.

V is TRBV5-8 and J is TRBJ1-6; D is unclear. The V end lost 4 bases, the J end lost 9 bases, and 8 bases lay between the germline ends. The CDR3 runs 12 residues. The germline CDR1 and CDR2 sequences are SGHTS and YDEGEE. CDR3 sequence: CASSEAGSPLHF. The CDR3 nucleotides are TGTGCCAGCAGCGAGGCTGGTTCACCCCTCCACTTT.

This clone was seen at least ten times. The chain uses TRBV6-1 and TRBJ1-4; no reliable D call. Germline assignment: CDR1 MNHNS and CDR2 SASEGT. The CDR3 covers 15 residues. Trimming removed 6 bases at V and 4 bases at J, with 15 bases between. The CDR3 DNA sequence: TGTGCCAGCAGCCTCTCTCGGGTCCTTAATGAAAAACTGTTTTTT. It yields the protein CASSLSRVLNEKLFF.

As to this clone: The junction departs from the called germline gene at one end, perhaps through a read error. The genes are TRBV5-1 and TRBJ2-3, with no clear D. The V gene's germline CDR1 is SGHRS and CDR2 YFSETQ. The CDR3 length is 18 residues. The DNA for the CDR3 is TGCGCCAGCAGTGGCTTGGTCCTCGGTGGAGCTAACACATATACGCAGTATTTT. It encodes CASSGLVLGGANTYTQYF.

V and J are TRBV20-1 and TRBJ2-1, with 9 bases lining up with TRBD2. This CDR3 contains 15 residues. CDR1 is DFQATT, CDR2 SNEGSKA, per germline (reference sequence). After removal of 3 bases from V and 7 bases from J, the junction contained 10 bases not matched to a gene. Here the CDR3 reads CSARNRPAGGNEQFF. CDR3 coding DNA: TGCAGTGCTAGGAACCGACCAGCGGGAGGAAATGAGCAGTTCTTC.

This clone is judged medium-sized. The CDR3 nucleotides are TGTGCCACCTCGACAGGAGCATCGGGCTACGAGCAGTACTTC. It yields the protein CATSTGASGYEQYF. V and J are TRBV19 and TRBJ2-7, with a weak D call TRBD1 (6 bases). This CDR3 is 14 amino acids long. V was clipped by 10 bases and J by 3 bases, with 19 bases between them. Per germline, CDR1 LNHDA and CDR2 SQIVND (reference sequence).

The V gene is TRBV20-1, the J gene TRBJ2-5; 13 bases agree with TRBD2. V lost 3 bases, J lost 2 bases, and 3 bases stayed unmatched. The V gene's germline CDR1 is DFQATT and CDR2 SNEGSKA (reference sequence). The CDR3 length is 15 residues. CDR3 in amino acids: CSASGTSGNQETQYF. In DNA, the CDR3 is TGCAGTGCTAGCGGGACTAGCGGGAATCAAGAGACCCAGTACTTC.

The chain is built from TRBV11-2 and TRBJ1-4, with D uncertain. This CDR3 region has 14 residues. Germline CDR1 and CDR2: SGHAT and FQNNGV. Trimming removed 2 bases at V and 2 bases at J, with 6 bases between. In DNA, the CDR3 is TGTGCCAGCAGCTTAAGTGGCACTAATGAAAAACTGTTTTTT. The encoded protein is CASSLSGTNEKLFF.

This clone ranks as medium-sized (0.01 to 0.1%). This rearrangement joins TRBV6-1 to TRBJ1-2; unclear D gene. Germline values: CDR1 MNHNS, CDR2 SASEGT. Deletions cut 6 bases from V and 2 bases from J, with 10 bases between. The CDR3 runs to 13 residues. DNA for the CDR3: TGTGCCAGCAGGAAGAGTCGAAACTATGGCTACACCTTC. Amino acid sequence: CASRKSRNYGYTF.

In the case of this clone: A read error may account for a junction end that differs from germline. V gene TRBV11-2 combines with J gene TRBJ2-7; D unclear. This CDR3 has 13 amino acids. Germline CDR1 SGHAT, CDR2 FQNNGV. Here the CDR3 reads CASSLAGSYDQYF. Written as DNA, the CDR3 is TGTGCCAGCAGCTTAGCGGGCTCCTACGATCAGTACTTC.

The sample holds a few counts of this clone. The rearrangement joins TRBV19 to TRBJ2-7; D may be TRBD2 (5 bases). Germline V gene sequence: CDR1 LNHDA, CDR2 SQIVND (reference sequence). Between the trimmed V and J ends, which lost 7 bases and 5 bases, there was a span of 9 bases. The CDR3 loop spans 11 amino acids. CDR3 sequence reads: CASKSGDEQYF. The DNA for the CDR3 is TGTGCCAGTAAGTCCGGGGACGAGCAGTACTTC.

The table lists this clone with a few counts. The chain links TRBV27 to TRBJ2-3; the match to TRBD2 covers 10 bases. Germline V gene data show CDR1 as MNHEY and CDR2 as SMNVEV (reference sequence). The CDR3 extends over 18 amino acids. The trim removed 4 bases at V and 0 bases at J, leaving 10 bases unmatched. The DNA for the CDR3 is TGTGCCAGCAGTTCCGCCCCCAGCGGGGGGGAGAGCACAGATACGCAGTATTTT. Translation: CASSSAPSGGESTDTQYF.

This clone was observed at least ten times. A much larger clone differs by one base, so this may be a read error. V is TRBV19 and J is TRBJ2-7, with a tentative D call TRBD2 (6 bases). The CDR3 spans 15 residues. Trimming removed 6 bases from V and 2 bases from J, with 17 bases in between. The germline V gene encodes CDR1 LNHDA and CDR2 SQIVND (reference sequence). The CDR3 nucleotides are TGTGCCAGTAGGGTGGGCGGGAACGGGCCCTACGAGCAGTACTTC. Its translation is CASRVGGNGPYEQYF.

This clone is judged medium-sized. The chain uses TRBV7-2 and TRBJ2-7; 8 nucleotides line up with TRBD2. This CDR3 is built from 16 residues. With 2 bases clipped from V and 1 base from J, the junction kept 7 bases outside the gene matches. Germline CDR1 and CDR2: SGHTA and FQGNSA. The CDR3 loop is CASSLRSGTVSYEQYF. DNA of the CDR3: TGTGCCAGCAGCTTACGTAGCGGGACCGTATCCTACGAGCAGTACTTC.

The chain employs TRBV5-1 and TRBJ1-4; D is possibly TRBD1 (6 bases). The germline V gene has CDR1 SGHRS and CDR2 YFSETQ. This CDR3 comprises 15 residues. V was trimmed by 4 bases and J by 6 bases, leaving 16 bases between them. CDR3 sequence (DNA): TGCGCCAGCAGCGAACGACAGGTCGGGGATGAAAAACTGTTTTTT. It is translated as CASSERQVGDEKLFF.

The chain combines TRBV20-1 with TRBJ1-1; 7 bases line up with TRBD1. J gave up 1 base and V 6 bases, and 8 bases lay outside the gene matches. The germline gives CDR1 DFQATT, CDR2 SNEGSKA (reference sequence). The CDR3 runs to 14 residues. CDR3 nucleotides: TGCAGTGCAAGGCGGGGACAGTCGAACACTGAAGCTTTCTTT. This translates into CSARRGQSNTEAFF.

V is TRBV20-1 and J is TRBJ1-2; D is possibly TRBD1 (5 bases). The ends were cut back, 0 bases at V and 3 bases at J, with 14 bases in the middle. This CDR3 comprises 15 residues. Germline assignment: CDR1 DFQATT and CDR2 SNEGSKA (reference sequence). CDR3 coding DNA: TGCAGTGCTAGAGATCCGAACAGGCTCCACTATGGCTACACCTTC. Protein product: CSARDPNRLHYGYTF.

This chain uses TRBV19 with TRBJ1-5; 9 positions agree with TRBD1. CDR3 length: 13 amino acids. Germline assignment: CDR1 LNHDA and CDR2 SQIVND (reference sequence). V lost 9 bases and J lost 3; bases outside the gene matches: 3. Written as DNA, the CDR3 is TGTGCCAGCAGGGACAGGGACAATCAGCCCCAGCATTTT. It codes for CASRDRDNQPQHF.

There are many counts of this clone. This chain joins TRBV7-2 and TRBJ2-3; D call uncertain. Looked up from germline, CDR1 is SGHTA and CDR2 is FQGNSA. The V and J ends lost 3 bases and 0 bases respectively, with 7 bases between them. The CDR3 is 14 amino acids. The CDR3 sequence is CASSFPLSTDTQYF. CDR3 DNA: TGTGCCAGCAGCTTCCCACTCAGCACAGATACGCAGTATTTT.

Concerning this clone: At one end the junction does not follow the germline gene, possibly because of a read error. V gene TRBV19 combines with J gene TRBJ2-3, with unresolved D. CDR1 LNHDA and CDR2 SQIVND come from the germline V gene (reference sequence). The CDR3 contains 13 residues. The CDR3 DNA is TGTGACAGTAGTAACTATTTTAGGCATACGCAGTATTTT. It specifies CDSSNYFRHTQYF.

This chain links TRBV5-1 with TRBJ2-2; 10 bases agree with TRBD1. This CDR3 contains 18 residues. V shed 8 bases and J 2 bases; nucleotides not matched to a gene: 15. Per germline, CDR1 SGHRS and CDR2 YFSETQ. DNA of the CDR3: TGCGCCAGTCGGGGGACGGGACAGGGGCCCAAAAACACCGGGGAGCTGTTTTTT. Protein sequence: CASRGTGQGPKNTGELFF.

The rearrangement joins TRBV11-2 to TRBJ1-2; D is ambiguous. CDR1 is SGHAT, CDR2 FQNNGV, per germline. V was trimmed by 3 bases and J by 8 bases, leaving 16 bases between them. The CDR3 totals 14 residues. CDR3 region: CASSLARTPWGYTF. For the CDR3, the DNA is TGTGCCAGCAGCTTGGCCAGAACACCCTGGGGCTACACCTTC.

This clone was seen many times. The chain carries TRBV3-1 and TRBJ1-1; D is undetermined. The CDR3 contains 16 residues. V lost 4 bases, J lost 0 bases, and 15 bases lay in between. Per the germline V gene, CDR1 is LGHDT and CDR2 is YNNKEL (reference sequence). The CDR3 spells CASSRVARGMNTEAFF. CDR3 sequence (DNA): TGTGCCAGCAGCCGGGTGGCACGAGGGATGAACACTGAAGCTTTCTTT. Drawing the rest from reference TRBV3-1 and TRBJ1-1, the complete variable domain is DTAVSQTPKYLVTQMGNDKSIKCEQNLGHDTMYWYKQDSKKFLKIMFSYNNKELIINETVPNRFSPKSPDKAHLNLHINSLELGDSAVYFCASSRVARGMNTEAFFGQGTRLTVV.

This clone was seen more than once but under ten times. The chain couples TRBV6-1 to TRBJ2-7, with TRBD2 matching over 7 bases. CDR3 length: 13 amino acids. V dropped 4 bases and J dropped 3; count of bases not matched to a gene: 3. Looked up from germline, CDR1 is MNHNS and CDR2 is SASEGT. CDR3: CASSAGGGYEQYF. As DNA, the CDR3 is TGTGCCAGCAGTGCCGGCGGGGGCTACGAGCAGTACTTC.

The rearrangement joins TRBV19 to TRBJ1-6, with 8 positions matching TRBD1. Per the germline V gene, CDR1 is LNHDA and CDR2 is SQIVND (reference sequence). The V segment lost 4 bases and the J segment 7 bases; nucleotides outside the gene matches: 6. There are 15 residues in the CDR3. The CDR3 coding sequence is TGTGCCAGTAGTACTGAAGGACAGGGAAATTCACCCCTCCACTTT. This sequence encodes CASSTEGQGNSPLHF.